This T cell receptor (beta chain) was sequenced during a study of blood T cell repertoires in COVID-19. Study-level information: Sites across the United States, Italy and Spain contributed samples from acute and convalescent COVID-19. Sample material is recorded as cDNA or gDNA derived from T cells, B-cell-depleted T cells, or PBMCs.

This CDR3 spans 17 amino acids. V trimming: 11 bases; J trimming: 1 base; junction bases outside the gene matches: 6. Germline V gene data show CDR1 as SNHLY and CDR2 as FYNNEI. Assay: immunoSEQ multiplex PCR; the TCRdb copy retains only in-frame clones and omits some. In the table there are around 160,000 clones, about 81% of which are singletons. The chain recombines TRBV2 with TRBJ2-6; the match to TRBD2 covers 15 bases. The receptor comes from a human donor in a cohort sampled during active COVID-19. The sequenced sample was peripheral blood. The CDR3 nucleotides are TGTGCCGCGGTGGGACTAGCGGGAGGATCTGGGGCCAACGTCCTGACTTTC. Translation: CAAVGLAGGSGANVLTF.